The source of this T cell receptor (beta chain) is a study of CD8+ T cells in alopecia areata. Regarding the study as a whole: Persistence in scalp and blood during tofacitinib was observed for many expanded lesional clones.

To note about this clone: The antigen is not known.

Sequencing templates came from extracted RNA that was reverse transcribed into cDNA. The protocol was immunoSEQ multiplex PCR, while the TCRdb copy is restricted to in-frame clones and leaves out a portion. The sample includes about 190,000 clones, about 64% of them seen just once. Trimming left V 0 bases short and J 2 bases short, with 8 bases between. CDR3 length equals 13 residues. Germline-derived CDR1 and CDR2 are GTSNPN and SVGIG (reference sequence). Treatment noted: oral pan-JAK inhibitor, 5-10 mg twice daily. The sample consisted of CD4+ T cells sorted from blood, taken at week 4, from a patient treated with tofacitinib. The chain uses TRBV30 and TRBJ2-7; D remains ambiguous. This sequence originates from a human donor with alopecia areata. As DNA, the CDR3 is TGTGCCTGGAGTGTACGGATCGCCTACGAGCAGTACTTC. Its translation: CAWSVRIAYEQYF.